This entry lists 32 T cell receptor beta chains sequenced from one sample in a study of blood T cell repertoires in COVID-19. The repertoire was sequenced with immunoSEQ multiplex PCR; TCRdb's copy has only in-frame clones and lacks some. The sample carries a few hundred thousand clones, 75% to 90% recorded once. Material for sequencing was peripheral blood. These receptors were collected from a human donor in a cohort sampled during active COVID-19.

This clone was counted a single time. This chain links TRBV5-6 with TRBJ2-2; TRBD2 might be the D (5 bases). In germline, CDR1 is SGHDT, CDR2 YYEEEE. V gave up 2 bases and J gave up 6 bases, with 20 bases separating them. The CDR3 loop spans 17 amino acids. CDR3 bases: TGTGCCAGCAGCTTTGGCGGTGGGAGTGGTAGGTCCGGGGAGCTGTTTTTT. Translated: CASSFGGGSGRSGELFF. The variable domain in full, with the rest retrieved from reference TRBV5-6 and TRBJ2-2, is DAGVTQSPTHLIKTRGQQVTLRCSPKSGHDTVSWYQQALGQGPQFIFQYYEEEERQRGNFPDRFSGHQFPNYSSELNVNALLLGDSALYLCASSFGGGSGRSGELFFGEGSRLTVL.

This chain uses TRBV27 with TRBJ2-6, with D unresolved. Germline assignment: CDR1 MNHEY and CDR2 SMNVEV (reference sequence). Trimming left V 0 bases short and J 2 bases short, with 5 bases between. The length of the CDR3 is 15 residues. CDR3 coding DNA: TGTGCCAGCAGTTTATCGCCAGCTGGGGCCAACGTCCTGACTTTC. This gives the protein CASSLSPAGANVLTF.

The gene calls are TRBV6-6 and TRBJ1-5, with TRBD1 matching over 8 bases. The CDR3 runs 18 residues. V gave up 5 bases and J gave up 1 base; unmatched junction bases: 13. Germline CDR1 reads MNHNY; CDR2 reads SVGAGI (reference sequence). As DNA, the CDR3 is TGTGCCAGCAGTCCGAACAGGGGGGCAAGAATGAGCAATCAGCCCCAGCATTTT. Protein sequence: CASSPNRGARMSNQPQHF.

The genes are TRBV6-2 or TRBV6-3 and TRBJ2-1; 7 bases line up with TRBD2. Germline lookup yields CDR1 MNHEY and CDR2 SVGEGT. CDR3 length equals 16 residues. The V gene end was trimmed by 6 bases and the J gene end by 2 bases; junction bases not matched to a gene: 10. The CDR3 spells CASSTRGSGTYNEQFF. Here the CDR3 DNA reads TGTGCCAGCAGCACCCGGGGGAGCGGGACCTACAATGAGCAGTTCTTC.

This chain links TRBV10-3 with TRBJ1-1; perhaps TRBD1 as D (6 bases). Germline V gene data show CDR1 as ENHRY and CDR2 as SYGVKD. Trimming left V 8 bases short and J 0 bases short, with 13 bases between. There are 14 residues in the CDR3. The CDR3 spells CAIAQQGLNTEAFF. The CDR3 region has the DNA TGTGCCATCGCCCAACAGGGCTTGAACACTGAAGCTTTCTTT.

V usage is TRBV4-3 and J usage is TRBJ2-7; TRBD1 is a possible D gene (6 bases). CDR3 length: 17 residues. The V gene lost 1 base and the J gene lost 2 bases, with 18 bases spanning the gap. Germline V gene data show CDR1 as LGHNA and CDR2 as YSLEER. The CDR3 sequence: CASSQGFGGAFPYEQYF. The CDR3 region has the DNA TGCGCCAGCAGCCAAGGATTTGGGGGCGCATTCCCCTACGAGCAGTACTTC.

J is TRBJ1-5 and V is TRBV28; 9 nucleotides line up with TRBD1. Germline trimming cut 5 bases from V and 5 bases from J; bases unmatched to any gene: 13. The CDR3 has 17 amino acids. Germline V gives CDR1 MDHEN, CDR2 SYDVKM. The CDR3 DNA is TGTGCCAGCAGTACCCACCTAGGGACAGGGATCCATCAGCCCCAGCATTTT. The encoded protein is CASSTHLGTGIHQPQHF.

The CDR3 coding sequence is TGTGCCAGCAGCTTAGTAGGGGCCGGGGCCAACGTCCTGACTTTC. Protein sequence: CASSLVGAGANVLTF. This chain connects TRBV7-2 to TRBJ2-6, with D possibly TRBD1 on 5 matching bases. Germline CDR1 reads SGHTA; CDR2 reads FQGNSA. The V gene lost 1 base and the J gene lost 4 bases, with 8 bases spanning the gap. CDR3 length: 15 amino acids.

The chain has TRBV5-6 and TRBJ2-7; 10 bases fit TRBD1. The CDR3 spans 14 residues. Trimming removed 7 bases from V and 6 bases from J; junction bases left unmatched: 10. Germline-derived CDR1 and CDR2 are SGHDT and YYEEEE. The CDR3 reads CASAPGQGYFEQYF. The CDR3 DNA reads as TGTGCCAGCGCGCCGGGACAGGGGTATTTCGAGCAGTACTTC.

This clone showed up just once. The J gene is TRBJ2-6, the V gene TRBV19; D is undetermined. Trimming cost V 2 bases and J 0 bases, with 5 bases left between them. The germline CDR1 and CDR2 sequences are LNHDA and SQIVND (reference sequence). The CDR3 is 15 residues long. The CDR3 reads CASSISTSGANVLTF. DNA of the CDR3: TGTGCCAGTAGTATATCTACCTCTGGGGCCAACGTCCTGACTTTC.

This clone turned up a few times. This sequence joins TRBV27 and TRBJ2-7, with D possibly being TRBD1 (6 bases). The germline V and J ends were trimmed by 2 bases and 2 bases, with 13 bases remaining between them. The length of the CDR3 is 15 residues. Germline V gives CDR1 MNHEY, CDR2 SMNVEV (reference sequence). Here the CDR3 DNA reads TGTGCCAGCAGTTTAGATGGGACACCAGCCTACGAGCAGTACTTC. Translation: CASSLDGTPAYEQYF.

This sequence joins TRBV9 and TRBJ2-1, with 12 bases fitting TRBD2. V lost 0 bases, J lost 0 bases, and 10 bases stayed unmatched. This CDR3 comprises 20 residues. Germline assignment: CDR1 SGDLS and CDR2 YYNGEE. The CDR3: CASSVVPLAGGRSSYNEQFF. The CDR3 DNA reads TGTGCCAGCAGCGTAGTTCCCCTAGCGGGAGGGCGTAGCTCCTACAATGAGCAGTTCTTC.

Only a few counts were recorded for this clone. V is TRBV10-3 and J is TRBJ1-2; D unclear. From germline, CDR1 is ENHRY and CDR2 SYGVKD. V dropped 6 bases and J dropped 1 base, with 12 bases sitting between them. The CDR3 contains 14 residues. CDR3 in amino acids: CAISEYSNNYGYTF. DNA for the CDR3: TGTGCCATCAGCGAATACTCGAATAACTATGGCTACACCTTC.

The CDR3 loop is CASSLGTDRGYGYTF. In nucleotides, the CDR3 is TGCGCCAGCAGCTTGGGAACCGACAGGGGCTATGGCTACACCTTC. The genes are TRBV5-1 and TRBJ1-2; TRBD1 aligns across 8 bases. After removal of 0 bases from V and 4 bases from J, the junction contained 5 bases not matched to a gene. Germline V gene lookup returns CDR1 SGHRS and CDR2 YFSETQ. This CDR3 spans 15 amino acids.

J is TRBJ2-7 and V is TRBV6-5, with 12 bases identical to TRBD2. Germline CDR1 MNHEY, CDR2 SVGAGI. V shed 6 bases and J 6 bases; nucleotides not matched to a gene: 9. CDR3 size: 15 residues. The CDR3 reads CASRPGLAGLGEQYF. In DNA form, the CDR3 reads TGTGCCAGCAGACCCGGACTAGCGGGATTGGGCGAGCAGTACTTC.

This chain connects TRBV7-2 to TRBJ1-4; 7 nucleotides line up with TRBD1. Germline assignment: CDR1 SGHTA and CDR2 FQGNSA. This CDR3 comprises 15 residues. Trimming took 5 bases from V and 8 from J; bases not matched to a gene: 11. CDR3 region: CASSPGGRWNEKLFF. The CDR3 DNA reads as TGTGCCAGCAGCCCAGGGGGGCGATGGAACGAAAAACTGTTTTTT.

The CDR3 reads CASSQEVGTGAYEQYF. The CDR3 DNA follows: TGCGCCAGCAGCCAAGAGGTAGGGACAGGGGCCTACGAGCAGTACTTC. The rearrangement joins TRBV4-1 to TRBJ2-7; 10 bases align to TRBD1. Germline-derived CDR1 and CDR2 are MGHRA and YSYEKL. The CDR3 runs to 16 residues. V lost 0 bases, J lost 2 bases, and 4 bases stayed unmatched.

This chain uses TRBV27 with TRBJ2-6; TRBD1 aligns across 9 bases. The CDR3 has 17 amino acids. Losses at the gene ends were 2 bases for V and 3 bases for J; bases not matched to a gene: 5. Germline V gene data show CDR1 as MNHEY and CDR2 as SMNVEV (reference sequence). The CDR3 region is CASSLLQGANGANVLTF. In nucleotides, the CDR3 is TGTGCCAGCAGTTTACTACAGGGGGCTAATGGGGCCAACGTCCTGACTTTC.

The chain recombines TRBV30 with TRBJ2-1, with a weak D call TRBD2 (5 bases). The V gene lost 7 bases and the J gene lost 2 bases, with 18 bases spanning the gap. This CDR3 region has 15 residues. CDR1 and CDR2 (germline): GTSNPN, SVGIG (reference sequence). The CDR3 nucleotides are TGTGCCTCTAAGTCGGGGTTTAAGCCCTACAATGAGCAGTTCTTC. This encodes CASKSGFKPYNEQFF.

For the CDR3, the DNA is TGTGCCAGCAGCCCTTGGACAGGGTACACTGAAGCTTTCTTT. This gives the protein CASSPWTGYTEAFF. The rearrangement links TRBV3-1 (or the pseudogene TRBV3-2) to TRBJ1-1, with 8 nucleotides matching TRBD1. The CDR3 totals 14 residues. The germline V gene encodes CDR1 LGHDT and CDR2 YNNKEL (reference sequence). J gave up 3 bases and V 4 bases, and 4 bases lay outside the gene matches.

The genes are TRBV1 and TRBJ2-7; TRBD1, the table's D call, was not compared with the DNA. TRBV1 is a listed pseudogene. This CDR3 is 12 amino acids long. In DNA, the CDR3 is TGCACCAGCAGCCAAGATCCCAACGAGCAGTACTTC. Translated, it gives CTSSQDPNEQYF.

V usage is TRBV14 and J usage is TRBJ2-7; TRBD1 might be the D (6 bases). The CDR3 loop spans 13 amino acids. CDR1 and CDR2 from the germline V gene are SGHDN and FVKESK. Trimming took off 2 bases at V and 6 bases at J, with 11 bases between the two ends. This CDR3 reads CASSQLQGTEQYF. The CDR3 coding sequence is TGTGCCAGCAGCCAATTACAGGGAACCGAGCAGTACTTC.

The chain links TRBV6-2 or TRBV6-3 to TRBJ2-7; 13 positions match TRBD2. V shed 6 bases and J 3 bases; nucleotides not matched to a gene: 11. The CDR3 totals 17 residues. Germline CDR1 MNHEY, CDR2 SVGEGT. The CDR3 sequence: CASSPGGLAGSRYEQYF. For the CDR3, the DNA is TGTGCCAGCAGCCCCGGGGGACTAGCGGGAAGTCGCTACGAGCAGTACTTC.

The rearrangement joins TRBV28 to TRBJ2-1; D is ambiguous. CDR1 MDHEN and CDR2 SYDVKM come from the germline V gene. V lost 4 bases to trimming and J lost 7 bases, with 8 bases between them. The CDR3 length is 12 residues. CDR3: CASSSARNEQFF. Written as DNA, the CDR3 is TGTGCCAGCAGTTCCGCTAGAAATGAGCAGTTCTTC.

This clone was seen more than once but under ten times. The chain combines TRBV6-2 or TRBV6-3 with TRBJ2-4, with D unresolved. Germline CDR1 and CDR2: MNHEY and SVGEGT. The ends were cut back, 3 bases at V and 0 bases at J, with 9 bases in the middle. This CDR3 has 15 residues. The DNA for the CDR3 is TGTGCCAGCAGTTATAGAGTGCTAGCCAAAAACATTCAGTACTTC. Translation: CASSYRVLAKNIQYF.

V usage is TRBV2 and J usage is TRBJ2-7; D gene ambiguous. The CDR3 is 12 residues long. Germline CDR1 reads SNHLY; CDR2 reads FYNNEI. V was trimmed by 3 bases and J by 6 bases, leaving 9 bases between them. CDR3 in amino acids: CASSDSSREQYF. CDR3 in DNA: TGTGCCAGCAGTGACAGTTCTCGCGAGCAGTACTTC.

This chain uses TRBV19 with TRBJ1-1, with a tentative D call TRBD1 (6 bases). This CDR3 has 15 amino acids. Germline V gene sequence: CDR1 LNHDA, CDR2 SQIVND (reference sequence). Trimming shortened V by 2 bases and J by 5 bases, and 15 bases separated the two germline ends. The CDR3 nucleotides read TGTGCCAGTAGTATATATCGGGGCCAGGGGACTGAAGCTTTCTTT. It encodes CASSIYRGQGTEAFF.

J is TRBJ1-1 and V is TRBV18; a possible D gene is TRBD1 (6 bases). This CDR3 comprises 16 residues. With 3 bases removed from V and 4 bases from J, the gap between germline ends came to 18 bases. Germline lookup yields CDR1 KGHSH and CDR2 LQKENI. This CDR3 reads CASSPQRGGGGTEAFF. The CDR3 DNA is TGTGCCAGCTCACCGCAAAGGGGCGGGGGCGGCACTGAAGCTTTCTTT.

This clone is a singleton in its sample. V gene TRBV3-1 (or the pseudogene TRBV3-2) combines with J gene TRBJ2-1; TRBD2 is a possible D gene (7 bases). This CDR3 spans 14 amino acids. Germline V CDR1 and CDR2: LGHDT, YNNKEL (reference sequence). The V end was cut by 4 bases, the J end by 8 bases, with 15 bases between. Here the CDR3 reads CASSRGPGGDEQFF. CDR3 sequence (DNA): TGTGCCAGCAGCCGCGGGCCGGGGGGCGATGAGCAGTTCTTC.

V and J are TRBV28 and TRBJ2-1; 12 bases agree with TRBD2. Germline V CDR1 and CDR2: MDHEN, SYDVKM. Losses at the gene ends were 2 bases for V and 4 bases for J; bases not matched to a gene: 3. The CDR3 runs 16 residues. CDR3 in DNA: TGTGCCAGCAGTTTAGGACTAGCGGGACGGTACAATGAGCAGTTCTTC. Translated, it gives CASSLGLAGRYNEQFF.

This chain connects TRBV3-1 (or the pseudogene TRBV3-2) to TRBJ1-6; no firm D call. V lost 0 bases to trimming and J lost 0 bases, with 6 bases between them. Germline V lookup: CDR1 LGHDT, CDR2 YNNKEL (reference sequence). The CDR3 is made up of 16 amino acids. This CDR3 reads CASSQDRSSYNSPLHF. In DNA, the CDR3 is TGTGCCAGCAGCCAAGATCGCAGCTCCTATAATTCACCCCTCCACTTT.

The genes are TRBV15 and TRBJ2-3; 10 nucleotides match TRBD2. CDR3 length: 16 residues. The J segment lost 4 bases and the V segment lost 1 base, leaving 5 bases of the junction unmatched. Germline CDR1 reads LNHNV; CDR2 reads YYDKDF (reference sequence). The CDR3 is CATSRGVAGGADTQYF. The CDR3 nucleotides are TGTGCCACCAGCAGAGGGGTAGCGGGAGGAGCAGATACGCAGTATTTT.